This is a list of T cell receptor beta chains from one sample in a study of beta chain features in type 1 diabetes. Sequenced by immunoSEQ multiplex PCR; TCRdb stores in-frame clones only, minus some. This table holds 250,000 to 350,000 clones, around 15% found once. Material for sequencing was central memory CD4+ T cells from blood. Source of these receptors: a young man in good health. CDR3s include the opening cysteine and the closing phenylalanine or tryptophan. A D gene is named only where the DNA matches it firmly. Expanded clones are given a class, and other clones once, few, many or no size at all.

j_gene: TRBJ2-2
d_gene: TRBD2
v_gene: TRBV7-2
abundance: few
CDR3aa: CASSSTSGLNTGELFF
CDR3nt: TGTGCCAGCAGCTCGACTAGCGGACTAAACACCGGGGAGCTGTTTTTT

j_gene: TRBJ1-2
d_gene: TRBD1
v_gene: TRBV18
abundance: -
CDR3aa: CASSPTGPGTGGIFFGYTF
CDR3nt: TGTGCCAGCTCACCGACGGGGCCAGGGACAGGGGGCATTTTTTTTGGCTACACCTTC

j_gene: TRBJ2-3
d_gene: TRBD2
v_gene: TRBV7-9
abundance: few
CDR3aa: CASSPLGRAKVDTQYF
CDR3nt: TGTGCCAGCAGCCCTCTTGGGAGGGCGAAAGTAGATACGCAGTATTTT

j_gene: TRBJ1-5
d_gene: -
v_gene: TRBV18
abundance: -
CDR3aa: CASSPNRAINQPQHF
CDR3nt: TGTGCCAGCTCACCCAACAGGGCCATCAATCAGCCCCAGCATTTT

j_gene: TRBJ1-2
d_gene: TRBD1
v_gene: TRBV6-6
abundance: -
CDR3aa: CASDRTGDGYTF
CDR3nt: TGTGCCAGCGACAGGACAGGGGATGGCTACACCTTC

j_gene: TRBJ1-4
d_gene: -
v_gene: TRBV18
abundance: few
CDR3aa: CASSPIRGSGEKLFF
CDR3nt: TGTGCCAGCTCACCGATTCGGGGGTCCGGCGAAAAACTGTTTTTT

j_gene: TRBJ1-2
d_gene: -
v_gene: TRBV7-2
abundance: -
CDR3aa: CASASVGPLYGYTF
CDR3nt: TGTGCCAGCGCAAGTGTGGGACCCTTGTATGGCTACACCTTC

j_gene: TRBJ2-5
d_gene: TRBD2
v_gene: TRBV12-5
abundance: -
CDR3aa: CASGTSTSGARETQYF
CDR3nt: TGTGCTAGTGGAACCTCGACTAGCGGAGCGAGGGAGACCCAGTACTTC

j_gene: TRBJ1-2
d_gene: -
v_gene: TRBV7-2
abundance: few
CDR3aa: CASSLDGKYGYTF
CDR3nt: TGTGCCAGCAGCTTAGACGGGAAATACGGCTACACCTTC

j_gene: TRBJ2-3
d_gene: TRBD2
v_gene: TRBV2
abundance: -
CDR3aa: CASSAGLDPDTQYF
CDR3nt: TGTGCCAGCAGTGCCGGACTAGACCCAGATACGCAGTATTTT

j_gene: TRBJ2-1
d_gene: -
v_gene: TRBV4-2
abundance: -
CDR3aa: CASSYWAENEQFF
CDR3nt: TGTGCCAGCAGTTACTGGGCAGAAAATGAGCAGTTCTTC

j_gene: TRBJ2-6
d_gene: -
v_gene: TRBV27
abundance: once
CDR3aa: CASSLRGLGSSGANVLTF
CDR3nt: TGTGCCAGCAGTTTAAGGGGACTGGGGTCATCTGGGGCCAACGTCCTGACTTTC

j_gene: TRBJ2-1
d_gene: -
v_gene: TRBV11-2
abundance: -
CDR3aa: CASSPERTGEQFF
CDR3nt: TGTGCCAGCAGCCCGGAAAGGACTGGTGAGCAGTTCTTC

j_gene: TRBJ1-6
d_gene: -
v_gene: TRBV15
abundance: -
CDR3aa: CATSRDTGQYNSPLHF
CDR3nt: TGTGCCACCAGCAGAGATACAGGACAGTATAATTCACCCCTCCACTTT

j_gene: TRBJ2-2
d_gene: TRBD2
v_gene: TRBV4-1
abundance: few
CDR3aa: CASSQDWIAGANTGELFF
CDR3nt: TGCGCCAGCAGCCAAGATTGGATAGCGGGGGCGAACACCGGGGAGCTGTTTTTT

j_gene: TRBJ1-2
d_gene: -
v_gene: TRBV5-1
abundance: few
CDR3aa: CASSFLAGSNGYTF
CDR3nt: TGCGCCAGCAGCTTCTTGGCGGGGTCCAATGGCTACACCTTC

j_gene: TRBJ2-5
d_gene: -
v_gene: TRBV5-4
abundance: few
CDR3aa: CASSFTSRRETQYF
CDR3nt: TGTGCCAGCAGCTTCACTAGCAGACGAGAGACCCAGTACTTC

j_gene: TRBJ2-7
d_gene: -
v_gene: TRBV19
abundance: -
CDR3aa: CASSIFPGIDYEQYF
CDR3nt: TGTGCCAGTAGTATCTTCCCAGGAATAGATTACGAGCAGTACTTC

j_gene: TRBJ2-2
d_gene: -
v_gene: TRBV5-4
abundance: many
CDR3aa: CASSYLWTGAGGELFF
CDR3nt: TGTGCCAGCAGCTACCTCTGGACGGGGGCGGGCGGGGAGCTGTTTTTT

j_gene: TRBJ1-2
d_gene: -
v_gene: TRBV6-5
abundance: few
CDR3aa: CASSLKWHGYTF
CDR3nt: TGTGCCAGCAGTCTTAAATGGCATGGCTACACCTTC

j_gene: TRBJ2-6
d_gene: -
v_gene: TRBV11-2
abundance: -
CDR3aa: CASSRGHSGANVLTF
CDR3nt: TGTGCCAGCAGCAGGGGACACTCTGGGGCCAACGTCCTGACTTTC

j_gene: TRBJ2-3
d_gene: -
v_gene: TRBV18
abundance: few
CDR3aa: CASSLDGVGTDTQYF
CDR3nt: TGTGCCAGCTCACTAGACGGGGTCGGCACAGATACGCAGTATTTT

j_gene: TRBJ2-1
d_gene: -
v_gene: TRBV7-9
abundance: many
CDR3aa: CASSLTQGANEQFF
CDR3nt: TGTGCCAGCAGCTTAACTCAAGGGGCAAATGAGCAGTTCTTC

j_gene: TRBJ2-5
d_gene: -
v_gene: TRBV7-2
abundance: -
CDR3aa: CASATLTRSQETQYF
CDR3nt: TGTGCCAGCGCCACATTGACGCGGAGTCAAGAGACCCAGTACTTC

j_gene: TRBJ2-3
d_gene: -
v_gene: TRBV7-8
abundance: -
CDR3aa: CASSLELPGGLDTQYF
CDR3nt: TGTGCCAGCAGCCTAGAACTACCGGGCGGACTGGATACGCAGTATTTT

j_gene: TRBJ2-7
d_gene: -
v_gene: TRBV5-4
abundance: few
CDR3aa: CASSLAVGGEQYF
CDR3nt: TGTGCCAGCAGCTTGGCCGTTGGTGGCGAGCAGTACTTC

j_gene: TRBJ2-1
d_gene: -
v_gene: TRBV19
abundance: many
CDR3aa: CASQRRSSYNEQFF
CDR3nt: TGTGCCAGCCAAAGGCGGTCCTCCTACAATGAGCAGTTCTTC

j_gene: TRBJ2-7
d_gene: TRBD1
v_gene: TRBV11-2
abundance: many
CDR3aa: CASSQLLGQGIHEQYF
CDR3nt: TGTGCCAGCAGCCAACTTCTGGGACAGGGAATCCACGAGCAGTACTTC

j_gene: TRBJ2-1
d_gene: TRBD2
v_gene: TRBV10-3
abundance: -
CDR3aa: CAISGTSGERGQFF
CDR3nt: TGTGCCATCAGTGGGACTAGCGGGGAGAGGGGGCAGTTCTTC

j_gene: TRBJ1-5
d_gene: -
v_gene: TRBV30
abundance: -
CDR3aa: CAWSQRREWGSNQPQHF
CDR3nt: TGTGCCTGGAGCCAACGCAGGGAATGGGGTAGCAATCAGCCCCAGCATTTT

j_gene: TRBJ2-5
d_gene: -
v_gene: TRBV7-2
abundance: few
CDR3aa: CASSLVKETQYF
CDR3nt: TGTGCCAGCAGCTTAGTCAAAGAGACCCAGTACTTC

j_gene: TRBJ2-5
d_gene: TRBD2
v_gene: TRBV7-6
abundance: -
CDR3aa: CASSLGTSGALATQYF
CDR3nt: TGTGCCAGCAGCTTAGGCACTAGCGGGGCTCTCGCCACCCAGTACTTC

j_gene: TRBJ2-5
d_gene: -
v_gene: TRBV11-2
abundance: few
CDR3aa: CASSLDGAQLQETQYF
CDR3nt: TGTGCCAGCAGCTTAGATGGTGCACAGCTCCAAGAGACCCAGTACTTC

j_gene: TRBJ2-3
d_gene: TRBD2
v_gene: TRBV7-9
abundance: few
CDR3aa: CASSERRLAGGTDTQYF
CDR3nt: TGTGCCAGCAGCGAGAGAAGACTAGCGGGTGGCACAGATACGCAGTATTTT

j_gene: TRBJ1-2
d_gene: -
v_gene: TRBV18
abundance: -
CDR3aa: CASSGGLGYGYTF
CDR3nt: TGTGCCAGCTCAGGGGGACTGGGCTATGGCTACACCTTC

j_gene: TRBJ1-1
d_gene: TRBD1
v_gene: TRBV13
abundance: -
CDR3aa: CTSSRQGFWTEAFF
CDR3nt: TGTACCAGCAGTCGACAGGGATTTTGGACTGAAGCTTTCTTT

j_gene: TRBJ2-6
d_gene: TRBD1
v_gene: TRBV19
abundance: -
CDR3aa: CASRNWGQSTGANVLTF
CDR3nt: TGTGCCAGTAGGAACTGGGGACAGTCGACTGGGGCCAACGTCCTGACTTTC

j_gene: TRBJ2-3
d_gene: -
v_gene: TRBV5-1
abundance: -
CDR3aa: CASSTTGQTRTDTQYF
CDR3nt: TGCGCCAGCAGCACCACCGGACAGACCCGCACAGATACGCAGTATTTT

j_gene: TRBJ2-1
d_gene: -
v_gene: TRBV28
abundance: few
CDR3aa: CASTSPGRVNEQFF
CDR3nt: TGTGCCAGCACCTCCCCTGGACGGGTTAATGAGCAGTTCTTC

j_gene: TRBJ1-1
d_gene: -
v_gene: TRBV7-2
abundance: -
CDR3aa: CASSFMPNTEAFF
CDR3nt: TGTGCCAGCAGCTTTATGCCGAACACTGAAGCTTTCTTT